A selection of T cell receptor beta chains follows, all from one sample in a study of STAT3 mutations in large granular lymphocyte leukemia. The protocol was immunoSEQ multiplex PCR, while the TCRdb copy is restricted to in-frame clones and leaves out a portion. The sample records 10,000 to 15,000 clones, more than 75% being singletons. The source material was peripheral blood mononuclear cells. These receptors all come from a man aged 40-55 years with T-cell large granular lymphocyte leukemia. Some clones in this sample may be carry-over from other donors' samples. Both conserved end residues are part of each CDR3.

J gene: TRBJ1-5
V gene: TRBV6-1
CDR3 protein: CASHLGGNQPQHF

J gene: TRBJ1-6
V gene: TRBV14
CDR3 protein: CASRRTGVFNNSPLHF

J gene: TRBJ1-4
V gene: TRBV5-1
CDR3 protein: CASSLEGQGTEKLFF

J gene: TRBJ2-3
V gene: TRBV10-3
CDR3 protein: CAISELAARDTQYF

J gene: TRBJ1-5
V gene: TRBV6-1
CDR3 protein: CATNRGTSKEQPQHF

J gene: TRBJ1-3
V gene: TRBV9
CDR3 protein: CASSVGGGSGNTIYF

J gene: TRBJ2-3
V gene: TRBV7-9
CDR3 protein: CASSFGDRGKGTDTQYF

J gene: TRBJ2-6
V gene: TRBV5-4
CDR3 protein: CAGTTGGTGANVLTF

J gene: TRBJ1-2
V gene: TRBV7-7
CDR3 protein: CASSLTENYGYTF

J gene: TRBJ2-7
V gene: TRBV19
CDR3 protein: CASSGAWGYEQYF